The 31 T cell receptor beta chains below come from one sample, sequenced in a study of T cells in Graves' hyperthyroidism and ophthalmopathy. TCR beta CDR3 regions were amplified from RNA transcripts. A set of HTBI primers served as the primers for a first-round RT-PCR of the TCR CDR3. Using its own MiXCR run on the multiplex PCR reads, TCRdb lists one record per CDR3 protein. The table shows fewer than 300,000 distinct CDR3 sequences, with around 15% occurring only once. Sequences were obtained from blood. These TCRs come from a woman in her forties or fifties with Graves' hyperthyroidism that later progressed to Graves' ophthalmopathy.

This clonotype occurred many times. The chain has TRBV28 and TRBJ2-1, with 12 positions matching TRBD2. This CDR3 region has 15 residues. Looked up from germline, CDR1 is MDHEN and CDR2 is SYDVKM. The trim removed 6 bases at V and 7 bases at J, leaving 7 bases unmatched. In DNA form, the CDR3 reads TGTGCCAGCAGCGGCAGGACTAGCGGGAAAAATGAGCAGTTCTTC. Translating it yields CASSGRTSGKNEQFF. The variable domain in full, with the rest retrieved from reference TRBV28 and TRBJ2-1, is DVKVTQSSRYLVKRTGEKVFLECVQDMDHENMFWYRQDPGLGLRLIYFSYDVKMKEKGDIPEGYSVSREKKERFSLILESASTNQTSMYLCASSGRTSGKNEQFFGPGTRLTVL.

This clonotype has ten or more counts. The rearrangement joins TRBV30 to TRBJ1-4; the D gene is possibly TRBD1 (5 bases). The germline V gene encodes CDR1 GTSNPN and CDR2 SVGIG (reference sequence). V dropped 2 bases and J dropped 5 bases, with 15 bases sitting between them. The CDR3 has 15 amino acids. CDR3 nucleotides: TGTGCCTGGAGTTCGAAGACAGCCTCCAATGAAAAACTGTTTTTT. Amino acids: CAWSSKTASNEKLFF.

This clonotype has at least ten counts. The gene calls are TRBV9 and TRBJ1-1; D is unclear. The CDR3 contains 15 residues. The germline V and J ends were trimmed by 1 base and 6 bases, with 16 bases remaining between them. Germline values: CDR1 SGDLS, CDR2 YYNGEE. CDR3 region: CASSVISGSSPEAFF. The CDR3 DNA is TGTGCCAGCAGCGTAATAAGTGGAAGTAGTCCTGAAGCTTTCTTT.

This clonotype was seen at least ten times. The chain employs TRBV3-1 and TRBJ2-1, with 9 bases aligning to TRBD2. CDR3 length: 15 amino acids. Germline trimming cut 10 bases from V and 1 base from J; bases unmatched to any gene: 8. Per the germline V gene, CDR1 is LGHDT and CDR2 is YNNKEL (reference sequence). The CDR3 DNA reads TGTGCCACCCGTCTTAGCGGGAGTTCCTACAATGAGCAGTTCTTC. Its protein is CATRLSGSSYNEQFF.

The sample holds many counts of this clonotype. This chain links TRBV6-5 with TRBJ2-5, with 7 bases identical to TRBD1. Germline trimming cut 4 bases from V and 5 bases from J; bases unmatched to any gene: 7. In germline, CDR1 is MNHEY, CDR2 SVGAGI. The CDR3 is made up of 14 amino acids. Here the CDR3 reads CASSLTGYEETQYF. The CDR3 DNA is TGTGCCAGCAGTTTGACAGGGTATGAGGAGACCCAGTACTTC.

This clonotype was recorded many times. The chain couples TRBV6-6 to TRBJ2-1; no reliable D call. Germline V lookup: CDR1 MNHNY, CDR2 SVGAGI (reference sequence). This CDR3 is 14 amino acids long. V lost 2 bases and J lost 8, with 13 bases in between. The CDR3 nucleotides are TGTGCCAGCAGTTACATTCCGGGTAGTGATGAGCAGTTCTTC. This sequence encodes CASSYIPGSDEQFF.

This clonotype appeared many times. V is TRBV12-3 or TRBV12-4 and J is TRBJ2-2, with TRBD1 matching over 9 bases. V lost 5 bases to trimming and J lost 4 bases; unmatched junction nucleotides: 5. This CDR3 has 15 residues. In DNA, the CDR3 is TGTGCCAGCAGTCCCAGGGACAGGGCCACCGGGGAGCTGTTTTTT. It is translated as CASSPRDRATGELFF.

This clonotype was observed at least ten times. The CDR3 spells CASSKGEFYEQYF. DNA of the CDR3: TGCGCCAGCAGCAAGGGGGAATTCTACGAGCAGTACTTC. This chain connects TRBV5-1 to TRBJ2-7; possible D gene TRBD1, 6 bases. CDR1 SGHRS and CDR2 YFSETQ come from the germline V gene. The CDR3 spans 13 residues. The germline V and J ends were trimmed by 4 bases and 3 bases, with 11 bases remaining between them.

Many counts were recorded for this clonotype. V is TRBV28 and J is TRBJ2-7; possibly TRBD1 for D (5 bases). V dropped 2 bases and J dropped 2 bases, with 7 bases sitting between them. This CDR3 is 13 amino acids long. CDR1 is MDHEN, CDR2 SYDVKM, per germline. The CDR3 loop reads CASSLGATYEQYF. CDR3 in DNA: TGTGCCAGCAGTTTAGGGGCAACCTACGAGCAGTACTTC.

The sample holds a few counts of this clonotype. The rearrangement joins TRBV10-3 to TRBJ2-1, with TRBD2 matching over 9 bases. Germline V gene lookup returns CDR1 ENHRY and CDR2 SYGVKD. CDR3 size: 14 residues. J was trimmed by 4 bases and V by 5 bases; bases with no gene match: 3. Here the CDR3 DNA reads TGTGCCATCAGTAGACTAGCGGAATACAATGAGCAGTTCTTC. Translating it yields CAISRLAEYNEQFF.

This clonotype was observed a handful of times. This rearrangement joins TRBV28 to TRBJ2-5, with TRBD2 matching over 14 bases. This CDR3 region has 15 residues. J gave up 2 bases and V 6 bases, and 2 bases lay outside the gene matches. Germline assignment: CDR1 MDHEN and CDR2 SYDVKM. The CDR3: CASSRLAGGQETQYF. The CDR3 nucleotides are TGTGCCAGCAGCCGACTAGCGGGAGGGCAAGAGACCCAGTACTTC.

This clonotype was seen a handful of times. The chain links TRBV5-8 to TRBJ1-4, with D maybe TRBD1 (6 bases). The V end was cut by 4 bases, the J end by 7 bases, with 20 bases between. Germline-derived CDR1 and CDR2 are SGHTS and YDEGEE. The length of the CDR3 is 16 residues. CDR3 in amino acids: CASSMGASRNGEKLFF. Here the CDR3 DNA reads TGTGCCAGCAGCATGGGGGCGAGCAGAAATGGTGAAAAACTGTTTTTT. The whole variable domain, filled in from reference TRBV5-8 and TRBJ1-4, reads EAGVTQSPTHLIKTRGQQATLRCSPISGHTSVYWYQQALGLGLQFLLWYDEGEERNRGNFPPRFSGRQFPNYSSELNVNALELEDSALYLCASSMGASRNGEKLFFGSGTQLSVL.

This clonotype was seen at least ten times. The V gene is TRBV9, the J gene TRBJ2-1; D perhaps matches TRBD2 (5 bases). From germline, CDR1 is SGDLS and CDR2 YYNGEE. V was cut by 1 base and J by 9 bases, with 17 bases left in between. This CDR3 has 15 residues. The CDR3 region has the DNA TGTGCCAGCAGCGTATGGAGGACGGGCGATGGTGAGCAGTTCTTC. Protein: CASSVWRTGDGEQFF. The entire variable domain, with the rest obtained from reference TRBV9 and TRBJ2-1, is as follows: DSGVTQTPKHLITATGQRVTLRCSPRSGDLSVYWYQQSLDQGLQFLIQYYNGEERAKGNILERFSAQQFPDLHSELNLSSLELGDSALYFCASSVWRTGDGEQFFGPGTRLTVL.

This clonotype occurred many times. The V call is TRBV9, the J call TRBJ2-7; 7 bases fit TRBD2. Germline CDR1 is SGDLS and CDR2 is YYNGEE. V trimming: 5 bases; J trimming: 0 bases; junction bases outside the gene matches: 8. CDR3 length equals 15 residues. Here the CDR3 DNA reads TGTGCCAGCAGGGACCCACGGGAGGCCTCCTACGAGCAGTACTTC. Translating gives CASRDPREASYEQYF.

The chain employs TRBV7-6 and TRBJ1-4; D not certain. V lost 5 bases to trimming and J lost 0 bases, with 13 bases between them. The CDR3 sequence is 16 residues long. From germline, CDR1 is SGHVS and CDR2 FNYEAQ. This chain's CDR3 is CASSLYLSATNEKLFF. The CDR3 DNA sequence: TGTGCCAGCAGCCTATACCTCAGCGCAACTAATGAAAAACTGTTTTTT.

This clonotype was observed many times. The V gene is TRBV6-1, the J gene TRBJ2-1, with TRBD2 matching over 11 bases. V dropped 11 bases and J dropped 7; count of bases not matched to a gene: 7. The CDR3 runs to 13 residues. The germline V gene has CDR1 MNHNS and CDR2 SASEGT. CDR3 DNA sequence: TGTGCCGCCGAACTAGCGGGAGATAATGAGCAGTTCTTC. Protein product: CAAELAGDNEQFF.

The rearrangement links TRBV20-1 to TRBJ2-3, with TRBD2 as a possible D gene (6 bases). CDR1 and CDR2 (germline): DFQATT, SNEGSKA (reference sequence). The CDR3 runs to 14 residues. With 6 bases removed from V and 2 bases from J, the gap between germline ends came to 15 bases. The CDR3 loop reads CSASSWDSTDTQYF. The CDR3 region has the DNA TGCAGTGCCAGCAGCTGGGACTCCACAGATACGCAGTATTTT.

CDR3 bases: TGTGCCAGCAGCAGCCAGGGCGGTCGCACCGGGGAGCTGTTTTTT. Protein product: CASSSQGGRTGELFF. V and J are TRBV7-6 and TRBJ2-2, with D tentatively TRBD1 (5 bases). The V end was cut by 5 bases, the J end by 4 bases, with 14 bases between. Germline V gene sequence: CDR1 SGHVS, CDR2 FNYEAQ. The CDR3 runs to 15 residues.

The chain employs TRBV12-3 or TRBV12-4 and TRBJ1-4, with 7 bases fitting TRBD1. The CDR3 contains 14 residues. Trimming removed 3 bases from V and 4 bases from J; junction bases left unmatched: 2. The CDR3 region has the DNA TGTGCCAGCAGTTTGGCAGGGGGTAATGAAAAACTGTTTTTT. This codes for CASSLAGGNEKLFF.

The CDR3 protein is CAISDMIGQGTEQYF. In DNA, the CDR3 is TGTGCCATCAGTGACATGATTGGACAGGGCACCGAGCAGTACTTC. The chain joins TRBV10-3 to TRBJ2-7, with 8 positions matching TRBD1. There are 15 residues in the CDR3. The trim removed 3 bases at V and 6 bases at J, leaving 10 bases unmatched. Per the germline V gene, CDR1 is ENHRY and CDR2 is SYGVKD.

In its sample, this clonotype was seen many times. The V and J genes are TRBV18 and TRBJ2-1, with TRBD2 identical over 9 bases. With V trimmed by 1 base and J by 9 bases, 7 bases remained unmatched. CDR3 length: 15 residues. CDR1 and CDR2 (germline): KGHSH, LQKENI. The CDR3: CASSPQLAGMGEQFF. Here the CDR3 DNA reads TGTGCCAGCTCACCACAACTAGCGGGCATGGGTGAGCAGTTCTTC.

This clonotype was detected many times. This chain joins TRBV5-1 and TRBJ2-3; TRBD2 is a possible D gene (5 bases). The CDR3 runs to 16 residues. V lost 2 bases and J 2 bases, leaving 15 bases between the germline ends. Germline CDR1 and CDR2: SGHRS and YFSETQ. The CDR3 DNA is TGCGCCAGCAGCTTAGATGTCGTCGGGGACACAGATACGCAGTATTTT. This sequence encodes CASSLDVVGDTDTQYF.

This clonotype was observed a single time. The chain links TRBV4-1 to TRBJ2-5; TRBD2 matches 7 bases. The V and J ends lost 2 bases and 4 bases, in that order; junction bases with no gene match: 10. The CDR3 extends over 16 amino acids. Germline V gene sequence: CDR1 MGHRA, CDR2 YSYEKL. CDR3 sequence reads: CASSQLAAGSVETQYF. The CDR3 nucleotides are TGCGCCAGCAGCCAACTCGCAGCGGGGTCCGTAGAGACCCAGTACTTC.

V and J are TRBV28 and TRBJ1-3, with D uncertain. The CDR3 contains 16 residues. Germline V gives CDR1 MDHEN, CDR2 SYDVKM. Trimming shortened V by 7 bases and J by 4 bases, and 20 bases separated the two germline ends. In nucleotides, the CDR3 is TGTGCCAGCACCCGTCGGGGTGCGGGGAGCGGAAACACCATATATTTT. Translation: CASTRRGAGSGNTIYF.

For this clonotype: Relative to the germline gene, one junction end is altered; a read error may explain this. V is TRBV9 and J is TRBJ2-2; D is perhaps TRBD2 (6 bases). The CDR3 totals 15 residues. CDR1 and CDR2 from the germline V gene are SGDLS and YYNGEE. The CDR3 region is CASGVWEAYTGELFF. The CDR3 nucleotides read TGTGCCAGCGGCGTTTGGGAGGCCTACACCGGGGAGCTGTTTTTT.

The J gene is TRBJ1-2, the V gene TRBV5-1, with TRBD1 identical over 8 bases. The CDR3 has 14 residues. J lost 2 bases, V lost 4 bases, and 4 bases had no gene match. CDR1 and CDR2 from the germline V gene are SGHRS and YFSETQ. CDR3 nucleotide sequence: TGCGCCAGCAGCGGGGGGACAGGAAACTATGGCTACACCTTC. This sequence encodes CASSGGTGNYGYTF.

This clonotype occurred many times. This chain joins TRBV9 and TRBJ1-1; D is ambiguous. The V gene lost 5 bases and the J gene lost 0 bases, with 11 bases spanning the gap. The CDR3 loop spans 14 amino acids. Germline V gene lookup returns CDR1 SGDLS and CDR2 YYNGEE. Here the CDR3 DNA reads TGTGCCAGCAGTCCCCAGAGTCTGAACACTGAAGCTTTCTTT. Translating gives CASSPQSLNTEAFF.

The table lists this clonotype with many counts. This chain links TRBV10-3 with TRBJ2-6; D is undetermined. This CDR3 is built from 16 residues. Germline lookup yields CDR1 ENHRY and CDR2 SYGVKD. The ends were cut back, 8 bases at V and 4 bases at J, with 18 bases in the middle. Written as DNA, the CDR3 is TGTGCCATCCCGGGCCCATCGAAACAGGGGGCCAACGTCCTGACTTTC. Amino acids: CAIPGPSKQGANVLTF.

The chain recombines TRBV18 with TRBJ2-1, with 7 bases lining up with TRBD2. With 3 bases clipped from V and 9 bases from J, the junction kept 20 bases outside the gene matches. Germline V gene lookup returns CDR1 KGHSH and CDR2 LQKENI. The length of the CDR3 is 18 residues. The CDR3 protein is CASSPDSPSGVGPGEQFF. CDR3 coding DNA: TGTGCCAGCTCACCGGACTCTCCTAGCGGCGTGGGGCCAGGTGAGCAGTTCTTC. The variable domain in full, with the rest retrieved from reference TRBV18 and TRBJ2-1, is NAGVMQNPRHLVRRRGQEARLRCSPMKGHSHVYWYRQLPEEGLKFMVYLQKENIIDESGMPKERFSAEFPKEGPSILRIQQVVRGDSAAYFCASSPDSPSGVGPGEQFFGPGTRLTVL.

This clonotype was observed at least ten times. The rearrangement links TRBV5-1 to TRBJ2-7; maybe TRBD1 (6 bases). CDR1 SGHRS and CDR2 YFSETQ come from the germline V gene. Trimming took off 0 bases at V and 3 bases at J, with 10 bases between the two ends. The CDR3 runs 14 residues. CDR3 residues: CASSLGTANYEQYF. DNA for the CDR3: TGCGCCAGCAGCTTGGGGACAGCTAACTACGAGCAGTACTTC.

This clonotype was detected many times. The gene calls are TRBV5-1 and TRBJ2-7; possibly TRBD1 for D (6 bases). CDR3 size: 12 residues. V was trimmed by 5 bases and J by 2 bases, leaving 8 bases between them. The germline gives CDR1 SGHRS, CDR2 YFSETQ. The CDR3 region is CASRGQTYEQYF. The CDR3 DNA reads as TGCGCCAGCAGGGGACAAACCTACGAGCAGTACTTC. The full variable domain, rest sourced from reference TRBV5-1 and TRBJ2-7, is KAGVTQTPRYLIKTRGQQVTLSCSPISGHRSVSWYQQTPGQGLQFLFEYFSETQRNKGNFPGRFSGRQFSNSRSEMNVSTLELGDSALYLCASRGQTYEQYFGPGTRLTVT.